The 9 T cell receptor beta chains given below trace back to one sample, sequenced in a study of Ad26.COV2.S vaccination and SARS-CoV-2 variants. Using immunoSEQ multiplex PCR, the repertoire was profiled, and TCRdb retains in-frame clones only, with some absent. The table lists about 680,000 clones, 80% to 90% of them singletons. Documented treatment: roughly 19 received Ad26.COV2.S at low or high dose, single or two shots; about 5 received placebo; per-sample allocation not given. Specimens were obtained on day 63 following the first vaccine or placebo injection. The starting material was peripheral blood, obtained in a trial of Ad26.COV2.S vaccine versus placebo. Source of these receptors: a person between 18 and 60 years old who received the Ad26.COV2.S COVID-19 vaccine or a placebo.

This clone was counted a single time. This CDR3 is CASSLVAGEREYF. The CDR3 DNA reads TGTGCCAGCAGCTTGGTTGCGGGGGAACGGGAGTACTTC. V is TRBV5-6 and J is TRBJ2-5, with 7 bases fitting TRBD2. V shed 0 bases, J shed 12 bases, and the junction held 8 bases outside the gene matches. The CDR3 sequence is 13 residues long. Germline values: CDR1 SGHDT, CDR2 YYEEEE.

This chain uses TRBV27 with TRBJ2-1; 8 nucleotides align to TRBD2. J was trimmed by 4 bases and V by 6 bases; bases with no gene match: 5. CDR3 length: 14 residues. The germline V gene has CDR1 MNHEY and CDR2 SMNVEV (reference sequence). In DNA form, the CDR3 reads TGTGCCAGCAGCCCGGGGGGGCCTTACAATGAGCAGTTCTTC. As protein: CASSPGGPYNEQFF.

The chain joins TRBV6-2 or TRBV6-3 to TRBJ1-2, with D possibly matching TRBD1 (6 bases). Germline V CDR1 and CDR2: MNHEY, SVGEGT. CDR3 length: 12 residues. V shed 2 bases and J shed 8 bases, with 9 bases lying between them. The CDR3 protein is CASSYTGNGYTF. The CDR3 DNA reads TGTGCCAGCAGTTACACAGGGAACGGCTACACCTTC.

The chain has TRBV5-1 and TRBJ1-4; D unresolved. The V gene's germline CDR1 is SGHRS and CDR2 YFSETQ. The CDR3 covers 14 residues. Deletions cut 0 bases from V and 6 bases from J, with 9 bases between. The CDR3 loop is CASSLGQSYEKLFF. The CDR3 nucleotides read TGCGCCAGCAGCTTGGGCCAGAGTTATGAAAAACTGTTTTTT.

This clone was observed once. The chain has TRBV30 and TRBJ2-1; D is unclear. V was pared by 6 bases and J by 0 bases, with 12 bases between. The CDR3 is 14 amino acids. Germline loops: CDR1 GTSNPN, CDR2 SVGIG (reference sequence). CDR3 sequence reads: CACRAPSSYNEQFF. The CDR3 DNA reads as TGTGCCTGCAGAGCGCCCAGCTCCTACAATGAGCAGTTCTTC.

This clone was observed a handful of times. The chain couples TRBV19 to TRBJ2-7; D possibly matches TRBD1 or TRBD2 (6 bases each). V shed 7 bases and J shed 6 bases, with 19 bases lying between them. The germline V gene has CDR1 LNHDA and CDR2 SQIVND (reference sequence). This CDR3 has 14 residues. CDR3 nucleotides: TGTGCCAGTACCCCCCGAGGAGGGGGAGGCGAGCAGTACTTC. Its translation is CASTPRGGGGEQYF.

Only one count was recorded for this clone. The rearrangement links TRBV11-2 to TRBJ2-7; TRBD2 matches 7 bases. CDR3 size: 15 residues. Germline lookup yields CDR1 SGHAT and CDR2 FQNNGV. The J segment lost 3 bases and the V segment lost 2 bases, leaving 7 bases of the junction unmatched. CDR3 nucleotides: TGTGCCAGCAGCTTAACAAGCGGGGATATCTACGAGCAGTACTTC. This gives the protein CASSLTSGDIYEQYF.

This rearrangement joins TRBV7-2 to TRBJ1-5; perhaps TRBD1 as D (5 bases). Germline V lookup: CDR1 SGHTA, CDR2 FQGNSA. The CDR3 is made up of 15 amino acids. V was cut by 4 bases and J by 7 bases, with 17 bases left in between. Here the CDR3 DNA reads TGTGCCAGCAGCTCTTCCGGGGGAATGGGCCAGCCCCAGCATTTT. This sequence encodes CASSSSGGMGQPQHF.

V gene TRBV27 combines with J gene TRBJ1-6; D not certain. The CDR3 sequence is 13 residues long. Trimming stripped 7 bases from V and 6 bases from J, with 10 bases between. Germline-derived CDR1 and CDR2 are MNHEY and SMNVEV (reference sequence). CDR3 nucleotide sequence: TGTGCCAGCAAATGGGTATCTAATTCACCCCTCCACTTT. Translation gives CASKWVSNSPLHF.